This T cell receptor (beta chain) comes out of a study of blood T cell repertoires in COVID-19. Study summary: Specimens from acute and convalescent COVID-19 originated in the United States, Italy and Spain.

Authors' analysis steps: Nucleated cell counts were estimated from reference gene primer amplification. This table comes from immunoSEQ multiplex PCR, and its TCRdb copy is limited to in-frame clones, with some not included. The V and J calls and the clone size are those of that table, but D and trimming were determined from the DNA. The data show approximately 44,000 clones, about 90% seen once. There are 10 residues in the CDR3. V was clipped by 7 bases and J by 12 bases, with 12 bases between them. The chain joins TRBV12-3 or TRBV12-4 to TRBJ1-2; D not certain. The TCR comes from a human donor in a cohort sampled during active COVID-19. Specimen: peripheral blood. In DNA, the CDR3 is TGTGCCAGCACCCCGGGGAGAGACACCTTC. Its translation is CASTPGRDTF.